This T cell receptor beta chain was identified during a study of blood T cell repertoires in COVID-19. Study-wide background: Specimens from acute and convalescent COVID-19 originated in the United States, Italy and Spain. Sources were T cells, B-cell-depleted T cells, or PBMCs; the material itself was cDNA or gDNA.

Methods used by the authors: Amplifying reference gene primers gave estimates of nucleated cell counts. Sequencing was performed with immunoSEQ multiplex PCR; in TCRdb, only in-frame clones are kept and a portion is missing. D and trimming were read from the DNA, whereas the V and J calls and clone size are those reported in that table. The sample holds 200,000 to 300,000 clones; 88% are singletons and the top ten take roughly 3.9%. Sequenced material: peripheral blood. The TCR originated in a man between 60 and 70 years old who had recovered from COVID-19.

The CDR3 sequence: CATSTGTTEQYF. CDR3 nucleotide sequence: TGTGCCACCAGCACCGGGACAACCGAGCAGTACTTC. The chain has TRBV15 and TRBJ2-7, with D tentatively TRBD1 (6 bases). CDR1 and CDR2 (germline): LNHNV, YYDKDF (reference sequence). This CDR3 has 12 amino acids. V gave up 4 bases and J gave up 6 bases, with 10 bases separating them.